This TCR beta chain was sequenced during a study of T cells after somatic rescue of genetic block. Trimming cost V 3 bases and J 3 bases, with 10 bases left between them. This CDR3 contains 14 residues. From germline, CDR1 is MNHEY and CDR2 SMNVEV (reference sequence). Repertoires were generated with immunoSEQ multiplex PCR, while TCRdb's copy carries only in-frame clones and drops some. The sample consists of approximately 70,000 clones, roughly 91% of them appearing once. The sample was peripheral blood mononuclear cells (PBMCs). This receptor was taken from a man aged 30 to 45. J is TRBJ2-3 and V is TRBV27; no clear D. The chain's CDR3 is CASSLGMATDTQYF. The CDR3, as DNA: TGTGCCAGCAGTTTGGGGATGGCTACAGATACGCAGTATTTT.